The 26 T cell receptor beta chains below come from one sample, sequenced in a study of sequential checkpoint blockade in melanoma. The treatment is: randomized to nivolumab then ipilimumab (arm A) or the reverse (arm B). TCRdb's table, derived via immunoSEQ multiplex PCR, lists solely in-frame clones and lacks some. The sample includes about 3,500 clones, around 43% of them seen just once. The sample consisted of CD8+ T cells sorted from blood (inferred from file names), taken from a patient given nivolumab and ipilimumab in sequence. Receptors originate from a human donor with melanoma.

The chain uses TRBV7-6 and TRBJ1-1; tentative D call: TRBD1 (5 bases). V was shortened by 5 bases and J by 0 bases, with 22 bases between the two germline ends. The CDR3 has 18 residues. Germline CDR1 SGHVS, CDR2 FNYEAQ. CDR3 DNA sequence: TGTGCCAGCAGCCCACTAAAGGCAGCAGGGCCCTTGAACACTGAAGCTTTCTTT. Encoded protein: CASSPLKAAGPLNTEAFF.

The rearrangement links TRBV27 to TRBJ2-7; 9 bases line up with TRBD2. The germline gives CDR1 MNHEY, CDR2 SMNVEV (reference sequence). This CDR3 contains 15 residues. V lost 8 bases, J lost 5 bases, and 13 bases stayed unmatched. The CDR3 DNA sequence: TGTGCCAGCGAACGCGGGGGGGCCAGATTCCACGAGCAGTACTTC. Amino acid sequence: CASERGGARFHEQYF.

This clone was found a few times. The chain joins TRBV6-5 to TRBJ1-5; TRBD1 might be the D (5 bases). Germline V lookup: CDR1 MNHEY, CDR2 SVGAGI. CDR3 length: 14 residues. Trimming took off 5 bases at V and 3 bases at J, with 11 bases between the two ends. The CDR3 protein is CASSTRGVNQPQHF. The CDR3, as DNA: TGTGCCAGCAGTACCCGGGGGGTCAATCAGCCCCAGCATTTT.

This clone was seen only a few times. The J gene is TRBJ1-1, the V gene TRBV18; D not resolved. CDR3 size: 17 residues. Germline V CDR1 and CDR2: KGHSH, LQKENI. V was shortened by 3 bases and J by 1 base, with 18 bases between the two germline ends. In DNA, the CDR3 is TGTGCCAGCTCACCCCTGGAGGGTGGTGAGGCGAACACTGAAGCTTTCTTT. Amino acids: CASSPLEGGEANTEAFF. The full variable domain, rest sourced from reference TRBV18 and TRBJ1-1, is NAGVMQNPRHLVRRRGQEARLRCSPMKGHSHVYWYRQLPEEGLKFMVYLQKENIIDESGMPKERFSAEFPKEGPSILRIQQVVRGDSAAYFCASSPLEGGEANTEAFFGQGTRLTVV.

The chain recombines TRBV7-8 with TRBJ2-1, with D perhaps TRBD1 (5 bases). Germline lookup yields CDR1 SGHVS and CDR2 FQNEAQ. This CDR3 comprises 19 residues. Deletions cut 1 base from V and 4 bases from J, with 23 bases between. This chain's CDR3 is CASSLGAAGDSSFYNEQFF. CDR3 in DNA: TGTGCCAGCAGCTTAGGGGCCGCCGGAGACAGTTCCTTTTACAATGAGCAGTTCTTC. Filled out from reference TRBV7-8 and TRBJ2-1, the complete variable domain reads GAGVSQSPRYKVAKRGQDVALRCDPISGHVSLFWYQQALGQGPEFLTYFQNEAQLDKSGLPSDRFFAERPEGSVSTLKIQRTQQEDSAVYLCASSLGAAGDSSFYNEQFFGPGTRLTVL.

J is TRBJ1-4 and V is TRBV6-5; D gene ambiguous. CDR3 length equals 15 residues. Germline-derived CDR1 and CDR2 are MNHEY and SVGAGI. Trimming pared 0 bases from V and 8 bases from J, leaving 13 bases between. CDR3 nucleotide sequence: TGTGCCAGCAGTTACTCGGGGAGGGAGGAGGAAAAACTGTTTTTT. It encodes CASSYSGREEEKLFF.

The chain employs TRBV29-1 and TRBJ2-7; TRBD1 agrees at 7 bases. The germline V gene encodes CDR1 SQVTM and CDR2 ANQGSEA. The CDR3 length is 13 residues. The trim removed 6 bases at V and 2 bases at J, leaving 7 bases unmatched. CDR3 in DNA: TGCAGCGTAGGGGACAGAGATACCTACGAGCAGTACTTC. Amino acid sequence: CSVGDRDTYEQYF.

Only a few counts were recorded for this clone. The chain links TRBV21-1 to TRBJ1-2; TRBD1 was called by the table and not checked on the DNA. TRBV21-1 has pseudogene status. The CDR3 covers 13 residues. The CDR3 DNA reads TGTGCCAGCAGCTTAGGGGGCACGGATGGCTACACCTTC. This encodes CASSLGGTDGYTF.

This clone turned up a few times. V and J are TRBV10-2 and TRBJ1-2; 9 bases match TRBD1. V lost 10 bases, J lost 0 bases, and 6 bases stayed unmatched. This CDR3 has 14 residues. Germline CDR1 is WSHSY and CDR2 is SAAADI. The CDR3 bases are TGCGCCACCGGGGGGACAGGGACTAACTATGGCTACACCTTC. This translates into CATGGTGTNYGYTF.

This clone rates as medium-sized. This CDR3 is CATQQGTNQPQHF. CDR3 bases: TGTGCCACCCAGCAGGGGACGAATCAGCCCCAGCATTTT. The chain links TRBV27 to TRBJ1-5, with D maybe TRBD1 (6 bases). Trimming took off 10 bases at V and 4 bases at J, with 14 bases between the two ends. The CDR3 has 13 residues. Germline V CDR1 and CDR2: MNHEY, SMNVEV (reference sequence).

This clone is categorized as medium-sized. The chain employs TRBV6-5 and TRBJ1-2, with a weak D call TRBD1 (6 bases). CDR3 length: 15 residues. Germline CDR1 reads MNHEY; CDR2 reads SVGAGI. V lost 2 bases and J lost 4, with 14 bases in between. The CDR3 sequence: CASSYDQGNGYGYTF. In DNA form, the CDR3 reads TGTGCCAGCAGTTACGACCAGGGGAACGGCTATGGCTACACCTTC.

The V gene is TRBV7-9, the J gene TRBJ2-6; no firm D call. From germline, CDR1 is SEHNR and CDR2 FQNEAQ (reference sequence). With 3 bases removed from V and 2 bases from J, the gap between germline ends came to 8 bases. The CDR3 has 15 amino acids. CDR3 loop: CASSFPGAGANVLTF. CDR3 nucleotide sequence: TGTGCCAGCAGCTTCCCAGGTGCTGGGGCCAACGTCCTGACTTTC.

This clone occurred a few times. The rearrangement uses TRBV7-2 and TRBJ2-1, with D perhaps matching TRBD1 (6 bases). V lost 5 bases and J lost 8, with 22 bases in between. This CDR3 has 16 amino acids. Germline loops: CDR1 SGHTA, CDR2 FQGNSA. The CDR3: CASSAPRTVASDEQFF. The CDR3 nucleotides read TGTGCCAGCAGCGCTCCGAGGACAGTAGCATCGGATGAGCAGTTCTTC.

CDR3 sequence (DNA): TGTGCCAGCCGGACTAGCGGGAGGTTGGATGAGCAGTTCTTC. Its protein is CASRTSGRLDEQFF. The chain is built from TRBV7-9 and TRBJ2-1, with TRBD2 identical over 14 bases. Trimming took 8 bases from V and 8 from J; bases not matched to a gene: 5. CDR3 size: 14 residues. Germline assignment: CDR1 SEHNR and CDR2 FQNEAQ (reference sequence).

The chain uses TRBV5-1 and TRBJ1-6; TRBD1 aligns across 8 bases. The trim removed 4 bases at V and 3 bases at J, leaving 3 bases unmatched. The CDR3 length is 15 residues. CDR1 SGHRS and CDR2 YFSETQ come from the germline V gene. CDR3 residues: CASSLDRGYNSPLHF. The CDR3 coding sequence is TGCGCCAGCAGCCTTGACAGGGGCTATAATTCACCCCTCCACTTT.

The rearrangement joins TRBV4-1 to TRBJ2-7, with D unresolved. Per germline, CDR1 MGHRA and CDR2 YSYEKL. V lost 1 base and J lost 6, with 10 bases in between. The CDR3 length is 13 residues. CDR3 nucleotide sequence: TGCGCCAGCAGCCAAGTTGCAGTGGCCGAGCAGTACTTC. Protein product: CASSQVAVAEQYF.

This clone was detected once. This chain connects TRBV27 to TRBJ1-5; 11 bases are shared with TRBD1. The CDR3 sequence is 18 residues long. Germline V gene sequence: CDR1 MNHEY, CDR2 SMNVEV (reference sequence). Losses at the gene ends were 6 bases for V and 0 bases for J; bases not matched to a gene: 10. CDR3 sequence reads: CASRSGTGGLYSNQPQHF. For the CDR3, the DNA is TGTGCCAGCAGATCCGGGACAGGGGGTCTTTATAGCAATCAGCCCCAGCATTTT.

This clone was counted a few times. The chain combines TRBV4-1 with TRBJ2-7; D unclear. The CDR3 totals 13 residues. The germline V gene has CDR1 MGHRA and CDR2 YSYEKL. V shed 1 base and J shed 5 bases, with 9 bases lying between them. CDR3 in amino acids: CASSQANNDEQYF. In nucleotides, the CDR3 is TGCGCCAGCAGCCAAGCGAACAACGACGAGCAGTACTTC.

CDR3 protein: CASSLEGGRYEQYF. The CDR3 nucleotides are TGTGCCAGCAGTTTGGAGGGAGGGCGGTACGAGCAGTACTTC. The V call is TRBV6-5, the J call TRBJ2-7; 7 bases fit TRBD2. This CDR3 contains 14 residues. Germline loops: CDR1 MNHEY, CDR2 SVGAGI. V shed 4 bases and J 4 bases; nucleotides not matched to a gene: 7.

This rearrangement joins TRBV4-1 to TRBJ1-5; 8 nucleotides line up with TRBD1. CDR3 length: 15 amino acids. From germline, CDR1 is MGHRA and CDR2 YSYEKL. V was clipped by 0 bases and J by 4 bases; unmatched bases: 2. In nucleotides, the CDR3 is TGCGCCAGCAGCCAAGACAGGGGGCTTAATCAGCCCCAGCATTTT. Translating it yields CASSQDRGLNQPQHF.

This clone was recorded a few times. The chain couples TRBV6-5 to TRBJ2-1; TRBD2 agrees at 7 bases. Germline CDR1 reads MNHEY; CDR2 reads SVGAGI. Trimming took 2 bases from V and 4 from J; bases not matched to a gene: 5. CDR3 length: 15 amino acids. The CDR3 coding sequence is TGTGCCAGCAGTTACAATAGCGGGTCTTACAATGAGCAGTTCTTC. This translates into CASSYNSGSYNEQFF.

This chain connects TRBV6-5 to TRBJ1-5; 8 bases fit TRBD1. Germline assignment: CDR1 MNHEY and CDR2 SVGAGI. The CDR3 loop spans 15 amino acids. Germline trimming cut 2 bases from V and 6 bases from J; bases unmatched to any gene: 6. CDR3 coding DNA: TGTGCCAGCAGTTACGCGACAGGGACAGGTCAGCCCCAGCATTTT. It translates to CASSYATGTGQPQHF.

V usage is TRBV13 and J usage is TRBJ2-7; 10 bases are a match to TRBD1. V dropped 2 bases and J dropped 2; count of bases not matched to a gene: 3. CDR3 length: 15 residues. In germline, CDR1 is PRHDT, CDR2 FYEKMQ (reference sequence). This chain's CDR3 is CASSLPGQGAYEQYF. For the CDR3, the DNA is TGTGCCAGCAGCTTACCCGGACAGGGGGCCTACGAGCAGTACTTC.

In regard to this clone: Germline and junction disagree at one end, which may indicate a read error. The rearrangement links TRBV5-4 to TRBJ1-3; TRBD1 aligns across 9 bases. The germline CDR1 and CDR2 sequences are SGHNT and YYREEE (reference sequence). CDR3 length equals 14 residues. The chain's CDR3 is CASSDRGTGDTIYF. The CDR3 bases are TGTGCCAGCTCCGACAGGGGGACTGGAGACACCATATATTTT.

CDR3 region: CASSFGTGAYEQYF. CDR3 bases: TGCGCCAGCAGCTTCGGGACAGGGGCCTACGAGCAGTACTTC. V is TRBV5-1 and J is TRBJ2-7; TRBD1 aligns across 10 bases. The germline gives CDR1 SGHRS, CDR2 YFSETQ. There are 14 residues in the CDR3. Trimming removed 2 bases from V and 2 bases from J; junction bases left unmatched: 1.

The chain combines TRBV9 with TRBJ2-7; 9 positions match TRBD1. V dropped 5 bases and J dropped 4; count of bases not matched to a gene: 10. The germline V gene has CDR1 SGDLS and CDR2 YYNGEE. This CDR3 is built from 15 residues. The CDR3: CASSRTGGIRYEQYF. As DNA, the CDR3 is TGTGCCAGCAGTAGAACAGGGGGCATACGGTACGAGCAGTACTTC. Supplemented by reference TRBV9 and TRBJ2-7, the full variable domain reads DSGVTQTPKHLITATGQRVTLRCSPRSGDLSVYWYQQSLDQGLQFLIQYYNGEERAKGNILERFSAQQFPDLHSELNLSSLELGDSALYFCASSRTGGIRYEQYFGPGTRLTVT.